This passage covers 8 T cell receptor beta chains from one sample sequenced in a study of post-analysis software for immune sequencing data. Broader study findings: Controls showed lower frequencies than patients for roughly 5 TRBV segments, and TRBV5-6, TRBV5-1 and TRBV20-1 were among these.

Each TCR beta cDNA library carried unique molecular identifiers. A single record per CDR3 protein comes from TCRdb applying MiXCR to the PCR reads. The sample shows 650,000 to 850,000 distinct CDR3 sequences, just over 45% of them seen only once. The antigens of these receptors remain unknown. Sequenced input: blood. The receptors here all came from a girl between 10 and 17 years old with multiple sclerosis.

V gene TRBV20-1 combines with J gene TRBJ2-3; D tentatively reads TRBD1 or TRBD2 (5 bases each). V lost 7 bases to trimming and J lost 0 bases, with 17 bases between them. Germline loops: CDR1 DFQATT, CDR2 SNEGSKA (reference sequence). The CDR3 contains 15 residues. DNA for the CDR3: TGCAGTGTCGACTCCCGGGACCACAGCACAGATACGCAGTATTTT. As protein: CSVDSRDHSTDTQYF.

This clonotype was seen more than once but under ten times. The rearrangement joins TRBV5-1 to TRBJ1-2, with a tentative D call TRBD1 (6 bases). The length of the CDR3 is 15 residues. The germline gives CDR1 SGHRS, CDR2 YFSETQ. Trimming removed 3 bases at V and 6 bases at J, with 18 bases between. In nucleotides, the CDR3 is TGCGCCAGCAGCTCCTCCCGGACAGAATCTAATGGCTACACCTTC. Its translation: CASSSSRTESNGYTF.

This clonotype was seen a few times. The rearrangement joins TRBV6-6 to TRBJ1-2; 9 bases fit TRBD1. The CDR3 is 14 amino acids. Looked up from germline, CDR1 is MNHNY and CDR2 is SVGAGI (reference sequence). Trimming removed 10 bases from V and 2 bases from J; junction bases left unmatched: 8. The CDR3: CATTRTGANYGYTF. CDR3 coding DNA: TGTGCCACCACCCGGACAGGGGCCAACTATGGCTACACCTTC.

The V call is TRBV29-1, the J call TRBJ2-3; tentative D call: TRBD2 (5 bases). This CDR3 comprises 15 residues. From germline, CDR1 is SQVTM and CDR2 ANQGSEA. The V and J ends lost 4 bases and 5 bases respectively, with 19 bases between them. As DNA, the CDR3 is TGCAGCGTTGGGACCCTCGGAGGTGGTGGAGATACGCAGTATTTT. This translates into CSVGTLGGGGDTQYF.

A few counts support this clonotype. This sequence joins TRBV28 and TRBJ2-5, with unresolved D. The CDR3 runs to 14 residues. Germline CDR1 is MDHEN and CDR2 is SYDVKM. V gave up 4 bases and J gave up 5 bases, with 14 bases separating them. The CDR3 region is CASSSTASRETQYF. In nucleotides, the CDR3 is TGTGCCAGCAGTTCCACCGCCAGTCGGGAGACCCAGTACTTC.

The rearrangement joins TRBV12-3 or TRBV12-4 to TRBJ1-2; no reliable D call. The CDR3 has 13 amino acids. V lost 3 bases, J lost 7 bases, and 12 bases lay in between. CDR3 bases: TGTGCCAGCAGTTTTAACGGAGAGAGTGGCTACACCTTC. It is translated as CASSFNGESGYTF.

In its sample, this clonotype was seen once. V gene TRBV9 combines with J gene TRBJ2-1; perhaps TRBD2 as D (6 bases). The CDR3 is made up of 15 amino acids. Per the germline V gene, CDR1 is SGDLS and CDR2 is YYNGEE. Trimming pared 3 bases from V and 1 base from J, leaving 11 bases between. The CDR3 region is CASSGPSDSYNEQFF. CDR3 nucleotides: TGTGCCAGCAGCGGGCCTAGCGATTCCTACAATGAGCAGTTCTTC.

CDR3 residues: CSARSGTLDQPQHF. The CDR3 DNA sequence: TGCAGTGCTAGGAGCGGGACTCTGGATCAGCCCCAGCATTTT. This chain links TRBV20-1 with TRBJ1-5; D is possibly TRBD1 (5 bases). Germline CDR1 reads DFQATT; CDR2 reads SNEGSKA (reference sequence). Deletions cut 3 bases from V and 5 bases from J, with 14 bases between. The CDR3 is 14 amino acids.